This T cell receptor beta chain was captured in a study of technical replicates of blood from a few donors. TCRdb's copy holds only in-frame clones and misses some; the assay was immunoSEQ multiplex PCR. The table records some 87,000 clones, 85% to 95% of them present only once. This clone was observed a single time. Germline-derived CDR1 and CDR2 are SGHVS and FQNEAQ. The CDR3 has 13 residues. Trimming pared 5 bases from V and 6 bases from J, leaving 10 bases between. The receptor comes from a human donor in good health. V and J are TRBV7-8 and TRBJ2-2, with no clear D. The sample comprised T cells isolated from PBMCs. The CDR3 coding sequence is TGTGCCAGCAGCCCCCCACTTTCCGGGGAGCTGTTTTTT. Its translation: CASSPPLSGELFF. The whole variable domain, remainder taken from reference TRBV7-8 and TRBJ2-2, is GAGVSQSPRYKVAKRGQDVALRCDPISGHVSLFWYQQALGQGPEFLTYFQNEAQLDKSGLPSDRFFAERPEGSVSTLKIQRTQQEDSAVYLCASSPPLSGELFFGEGSRLTVL.